Presented here are 3 T cell receptor beta chains from one specimen sequenced in a study of shared clonotypes between healthy human individuals. The data were produced by immunoSEQ multiplex PCR, yet TCRdb's version contains in-frame clones alone and is incomplete. Of 470,000 or so clones listed, about 72% were seen once; the top ten hold approximately 12%. Source material: PBMCs. The receptors derive from a woman in her forties in good health. Some clones in this sample may be carry-over from other donors' samples.

V gene TRBV27 combines with J gene TRBJ1-3, with D tentatively TRBD1 (5 bases). Germline loops: CDR1 MNHEY, CDR2 SMNVEV (reference sequence). This CDR3 is built from 16 residues. The V and J ends lost 6 bases and 0 bases respectively, with 15 bases between them. DNA for the CDR3: TGTGCCAGCAGCCTCCCGGGACTTTCCTCTGGAAACACCATATATTTT. This sequence encodes CASSLPGLSSGNTIYF.

As for this clone: Distinct nucleotide sequences in the sample also encode this CDR3. The rearrangement links TRBV18 to TRBJ2-2, with D tentatively TRBD2 (6 bases). CDR1 and CDR2 from the germline V gene are KGHSH and LQKENI. The V and J ends lost 1 base and 0 bases respectively, with 9 bases between them. The CDR3 is made up of 16 amino acids. The chain's CDR3 is CASSPRGGANTGELFF. The CDR3 nucleotides read TGTGCCAGCTCACCACGGGGCGGGGCGAACACCGGGGAGCTGTTTTTT.

The chain is built from TRBV5-1 and TRBJ2-7, with D perhaps TRBD1 or TRBD2 (6 bases each). The germline CDR1 and CDR2 sequences are SGHRS and YFSETQ. The CDR3 has 12 residues. V gave up 2 bases and J gave up 6 bases, with 9 bases separating them. This chain's CDR3 is CASSFSGAEQYF. CDR3 nucleotide sequence: TGCGCCAGCAGCTTTTCGGGGGCCGAGCAGTACTTC.